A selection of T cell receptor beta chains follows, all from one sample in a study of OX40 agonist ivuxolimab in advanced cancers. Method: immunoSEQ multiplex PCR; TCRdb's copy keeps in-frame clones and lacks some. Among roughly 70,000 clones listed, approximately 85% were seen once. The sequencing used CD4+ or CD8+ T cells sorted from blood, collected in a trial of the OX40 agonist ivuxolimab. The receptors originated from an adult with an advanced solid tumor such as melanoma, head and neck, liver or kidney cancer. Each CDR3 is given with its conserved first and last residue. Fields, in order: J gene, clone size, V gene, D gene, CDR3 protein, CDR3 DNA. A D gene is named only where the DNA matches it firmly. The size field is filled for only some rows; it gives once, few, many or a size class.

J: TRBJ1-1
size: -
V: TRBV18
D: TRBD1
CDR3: CASSPPGQGYTEAFF
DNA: TGTGCCAGCTCACCTCCGGGACAGGGATACACTGAAGCTTTCTTT

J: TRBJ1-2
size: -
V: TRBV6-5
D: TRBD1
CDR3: CASRTGTGGSYTF
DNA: TGTGCCAGCAGAACCGGGACAGGGGGAAGCTACACCTTC

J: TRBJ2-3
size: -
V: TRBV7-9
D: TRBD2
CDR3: CASSLGLAGKDTQYF
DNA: TGTGCCAGCAGCTTAGGACTAGCGGGTAAAGATACGCAGTATTTT

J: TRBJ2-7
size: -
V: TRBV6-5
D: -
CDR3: CASSSLQGSEQYF
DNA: TGTGCCAGCAGCTCCCTTCAGGGGTCCGAGCAGTACTTC

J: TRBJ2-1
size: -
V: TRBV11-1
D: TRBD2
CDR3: CASSLRVAGGAYNEQFF
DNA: TGTGCCAGCAGTCTCCGGGTAGCGGGGGGCGCCTACAATGAGCAGTTCTTC

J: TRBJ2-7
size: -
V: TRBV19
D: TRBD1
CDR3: CASSMDRISYEQYF
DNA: TGTGCCAGTAGTATGGACAGGATCTCCTACGAGCAGTACTTC

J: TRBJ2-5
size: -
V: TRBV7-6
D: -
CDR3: CASSSGVGTQYF
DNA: TGTGCCAGCAGCTCGGGAGTCGGGACCCAGTACTTC

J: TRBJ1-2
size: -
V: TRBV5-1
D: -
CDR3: CASRPDQYRDYGYTF
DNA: TGCGCCAGCAGGCCAGATCAGTATCGGGACTATGGCTACACCTTC

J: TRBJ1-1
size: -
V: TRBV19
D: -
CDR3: CASSGTEAFF
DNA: TGTGCCAGCTCAGGGACTGAAGCTTTCTTT

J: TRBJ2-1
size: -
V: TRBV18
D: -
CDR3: CASSAGGYNEQFF
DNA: TGTGCCAGCTCAGCGGGCGGATACAATGAGCAGTTCTTC

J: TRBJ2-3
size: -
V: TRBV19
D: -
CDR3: CASSILGGSTDTQYF
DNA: TGTGCCAGTAGTATTCTTGGGGGGAGCACAGATACGCAGTATTTT

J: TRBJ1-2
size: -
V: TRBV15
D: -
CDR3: CATSREQYGYTF
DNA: TGTGCCACCAGCAGAGAACAGTATGGCTACACCTTC

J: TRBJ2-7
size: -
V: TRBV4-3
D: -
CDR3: CASSRSRDIYEQYF
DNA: TGCGCCAGCAGCCGGTCCCGGGACATCTACGAGCAGTACTTC

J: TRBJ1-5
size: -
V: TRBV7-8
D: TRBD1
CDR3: CASSSRDRSETQPQHF
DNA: TGTGCCAGCAGCTCCCGGGACAGGTCAGAGACTCAGCCCCAGCATTTT

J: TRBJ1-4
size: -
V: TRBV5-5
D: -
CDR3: CASSPTKPEKLFF
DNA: TGTGCCAGCAGCCCAACGAAACCTGAAAAACTGTTTTTT

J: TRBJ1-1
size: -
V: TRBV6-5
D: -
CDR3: CASSLTTLPTEEAFF
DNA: TGTGCCAGCAGTCTAACGACCCTCCCGACAGAAGAAGCTTTCTTT

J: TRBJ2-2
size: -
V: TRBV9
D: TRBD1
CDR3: CASSVDGQGGGELFF
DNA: TGTGCCAGCAGCGTAGATGGACAGGGGGGCGGGGAGCTGTTTTTT

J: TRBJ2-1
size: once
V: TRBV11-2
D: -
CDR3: CASSFLRAHNEQFF
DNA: TGTGCCAGCAGCTTCCTCAGGGCCCACAATGAGCAGTTCTTC

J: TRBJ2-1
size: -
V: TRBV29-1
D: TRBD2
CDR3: CSVRKRETYNEQFF
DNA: TGCAGCGTAAGAAAGCGGGAGACCTACAATGAGCAGTTCTTC

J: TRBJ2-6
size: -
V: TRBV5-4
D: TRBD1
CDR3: CASSPGTGGFYSGANVLTF
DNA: TGTGCCAGCAGCCCCGGGACAGGGGGTTTCTACTCTGGGGCCAACGTCCTGACTTTC

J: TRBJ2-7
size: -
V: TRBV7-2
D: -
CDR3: CASSLQSEQYF
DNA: TGTGCCAGCAGCTTGCAAAGCGAGCAGTACTTC

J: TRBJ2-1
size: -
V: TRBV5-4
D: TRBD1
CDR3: CASSHRDRESQEQFF
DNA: TGTGCCAGCAGCCACCGGGACAGGGAATCACAAGAGCAGTTCTTC

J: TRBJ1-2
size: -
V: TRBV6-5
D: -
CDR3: CASSQGGDYGYTF
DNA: TGTGCCAGCAGTCAGGGAGGGGACTATGGCTACACCTTC

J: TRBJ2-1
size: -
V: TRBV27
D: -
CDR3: CALYPHGGRSYNEQFF
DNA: TGTGCACTGTACCCCCACGGGGGGCGGTCCTACAATGAGCAGTTCTTC

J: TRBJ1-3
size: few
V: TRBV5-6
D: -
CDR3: CASSTTRSAGNTIYF
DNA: TGTGCCAGCAGCACCACAAGGTCTGCTGGAAACACCATATATTTT

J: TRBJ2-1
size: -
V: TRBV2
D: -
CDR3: CASLPLLGASYNEQFF
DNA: TGTGCCAGCCTACCTTTGTTAGGGGCATCCTACAATGAGCAGTTCTTC

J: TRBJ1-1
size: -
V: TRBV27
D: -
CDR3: CASSPGAWGDTEAFF
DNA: TGTGCCAGCAGTCCTGGGGCCTGGGGGGACACTGAAGCTTTCTTT

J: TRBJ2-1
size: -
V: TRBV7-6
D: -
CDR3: CASSLTGRRMGEQFF
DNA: TGTGCCAGCAGCTTGACGGGACGCAGGATGGGTGAGCAGTTCTTC

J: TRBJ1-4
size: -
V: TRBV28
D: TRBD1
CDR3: CASSGQGAGRGKLFF
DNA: TGTGCCAGCAGTGGACAGGGGGCAGGAAGGGGAAAACTGTTTTTT

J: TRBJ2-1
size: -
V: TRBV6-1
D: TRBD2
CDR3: CASTQRGASYNEQFF
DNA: TGTGCCAGCACACAGCGGGGGGCCTCCTACAATGAGCAGTTCTTC

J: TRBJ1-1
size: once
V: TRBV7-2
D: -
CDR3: CASRKGRVNTEAFF
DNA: TGTGCCAGCAGGAAGGGGAGGGTGAACACTGAAGCTTTCTTT

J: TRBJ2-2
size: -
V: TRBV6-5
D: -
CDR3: CASTPSGANTGELFF
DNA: TGTGCCAGCACCCCATCGGGGGCGAACACCGGGGAGCTGTTTTTT

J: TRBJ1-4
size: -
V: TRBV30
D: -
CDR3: CAWSRHYEGEKLFF
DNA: TGTGCCTGGAGTCGACACTACGAAGGTGAAAAACTGTTTTTT

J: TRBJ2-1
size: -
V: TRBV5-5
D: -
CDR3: CASSFRQSSYNEQFF
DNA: TGTGCCAGCAGCTTTAGGCAGTCATCCTACAATGAGCAGTTCTTC

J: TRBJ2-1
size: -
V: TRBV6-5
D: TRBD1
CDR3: CASTPDRGRIYEQFF
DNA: TGTGCCAGCACCCCGGACAGGGGGCGAATATATGAGCAGTTCTTC

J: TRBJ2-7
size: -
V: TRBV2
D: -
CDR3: CASSLASYEQYF
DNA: TGTGCCAGCAGTCTAGCCTCCTACGAGCAGTACTTC

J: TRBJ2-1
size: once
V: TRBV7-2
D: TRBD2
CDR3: CASSGTAGVNEQFF
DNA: TGTGCCAGCAGCGGAACCGCGGGAGTCAATGAGCAGTTCTTC

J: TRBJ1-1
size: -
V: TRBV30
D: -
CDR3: CAYIPERANTEAFF
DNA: TGTGCCTATATACCCGAACGGGCGAACACTGAAGCTTTCTTT

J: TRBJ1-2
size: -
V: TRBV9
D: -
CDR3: CASSVAGGRGYGYTF
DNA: TGTGCCAGCAGCGTAGCTGGGGGGCGAGGCTATGGCTACACCTTC

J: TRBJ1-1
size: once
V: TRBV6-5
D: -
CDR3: CASSYSRQVVAFF
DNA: TGTGCCAGCAGTTACTCGAGACAGGTGGTAGCTTTCTTT

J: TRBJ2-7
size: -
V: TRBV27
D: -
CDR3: CASSADLASGSRGEQYF
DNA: TGTGCCAGCAGTGCCGACCTTGCCTCCGGGTCCCGGGGAGAGCAGTACTTC

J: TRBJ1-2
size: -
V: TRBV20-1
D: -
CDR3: CSVQEDGYTF
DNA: TGCAGCGTACAGGAGGACGGCTACACCTTC

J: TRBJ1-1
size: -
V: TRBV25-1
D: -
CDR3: CASSESQNTEAFF
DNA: TGTGCCAGCAGTGAAAGCCAGAACACTGAAGCTTTCTTT

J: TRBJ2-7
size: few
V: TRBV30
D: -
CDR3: CAWSQDLAGLQYF
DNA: TGTGCCTGGAGTCAAGATCTTGCGGGGCTTCAGTACTTC

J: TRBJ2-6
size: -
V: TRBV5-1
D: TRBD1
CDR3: CASRPTGAGANVLTF
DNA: TGCGCCAGCAGACCCACAGGGGCTGGGGCCAACGTCCTGACTTTC